This T cell receptor beta chain was sequenced for a study of blood T cells in healthy people across ages. The study's findings and limits: Those diversity estimates obtained from one million T cells were thought to be underestimates. The study found TCR beta diversity correlated strongly with naive T cell percentage. Diversity of TCR beta per million T cells declined in a roughly linear way with age.

Deletions cut 6 bases from V and 4 bases from J, with 9 bases between. Germline V gene lookup returns CDR1 DFQATT and CDR2 SNEGSKA (reference sequence). The CDR3 is made up of 11 amino acids. On this clonotype: Antigen: not known.

With a J-beta primer mix and a sample-barcoded 5' primer, a second PCR ran about 7 to 12 cycles. TCRdb itself ran the 5' RACE reads through MiXCR, one entry per CDR3 protein. The sample records roughly 2 million distinct CDR3 sequences, around half being singletons. V is TRBV20-1 and J is TRBJ1-2; no definite D call. The source is a woman between 35 and 50 years old in good health. Sequenced: blood. The CDR3, as DNA: TGCAGTGCCCCGGAGATCTATGGCTACACCTTC. Its translation is CSAPEIYGYTF.